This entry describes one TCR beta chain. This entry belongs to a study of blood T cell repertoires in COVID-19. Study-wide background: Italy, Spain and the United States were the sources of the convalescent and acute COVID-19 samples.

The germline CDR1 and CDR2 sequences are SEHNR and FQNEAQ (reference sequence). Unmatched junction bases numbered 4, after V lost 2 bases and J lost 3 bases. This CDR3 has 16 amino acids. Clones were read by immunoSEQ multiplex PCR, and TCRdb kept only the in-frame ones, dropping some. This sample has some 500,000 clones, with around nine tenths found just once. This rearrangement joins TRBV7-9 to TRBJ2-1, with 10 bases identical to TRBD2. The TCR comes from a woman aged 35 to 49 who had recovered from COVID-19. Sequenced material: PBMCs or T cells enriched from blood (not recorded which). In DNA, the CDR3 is TGTGCCAGCAGCTTAACTAGCGGGATCCGCTACAATGAGCAGTTCTTC. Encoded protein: CASSLTSGIRYNEQFF.